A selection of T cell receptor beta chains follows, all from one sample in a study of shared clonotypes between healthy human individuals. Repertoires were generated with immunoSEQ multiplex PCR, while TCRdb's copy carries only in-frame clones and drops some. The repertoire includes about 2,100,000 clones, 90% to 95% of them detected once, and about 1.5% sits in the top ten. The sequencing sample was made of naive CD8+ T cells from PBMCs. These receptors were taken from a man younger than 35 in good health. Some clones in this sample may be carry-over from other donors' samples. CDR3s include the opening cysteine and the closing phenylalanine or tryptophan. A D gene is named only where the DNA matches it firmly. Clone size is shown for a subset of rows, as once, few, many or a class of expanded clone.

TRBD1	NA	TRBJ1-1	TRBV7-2	CASSSTGGSNTEAFF	TGTGCCAGCAGCTCCACAGGGGGCTCGAACACTGAAGCTTTCTTT
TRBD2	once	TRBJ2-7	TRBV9	CASSVRAVERENPYEQYF	TGTGCCAGCAGCGTAAGAGCGGTGGAGCGGGAGAATCCCTACGAGCAGTACTTC
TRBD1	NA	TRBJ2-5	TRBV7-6	CASSEGALTQETQYF	TGTGCCAGCAGCGAGGGGGCATTGACTCAAGAGACCCAGTACTTC
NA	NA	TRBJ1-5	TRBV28	CAGPREGSNQPQHF	TGTGCCGGCCCCCGGGAAGGTAGCAATCAGCCCCAGCATTTT
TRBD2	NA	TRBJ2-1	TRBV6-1	CASSVLRGGLSSYNEQFF	TGTGCCAGCAGTGTTTTAAGGGGAGGGCTGAGCTCCTACAATGAGCAGTTCTTC
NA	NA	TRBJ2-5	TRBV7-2	CASLIPPQETQYF	TGTGCCAGCCTCATACCCCCTCAAGAGACCCAGTACTTC
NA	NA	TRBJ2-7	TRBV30	CAWTGPNYEQYF	TGTGCCTGGACGGGACCCAACTACGAGCAGTACTTC
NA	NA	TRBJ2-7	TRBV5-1	CASSLAPGPQVEQYF	TGCGCCAGCAGCTTGGCCCCAGGGCCCCAAGTCGAGCAGTACTTC
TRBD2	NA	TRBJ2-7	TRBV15	CATSTFSGRAYEQYF	TGTGCCACCAGCACCTTCAGCGGGAGGGCCTACGAGCAGTACTTC
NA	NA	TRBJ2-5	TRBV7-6	CASSPLGGQETQYF	TGTGCCAGCAGCCCCCTGGGTGGCCAAGAGACCCAGTACTTC
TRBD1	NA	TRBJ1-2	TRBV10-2	CASSEQSVGQDDYGYTF	TGCGCCAGCAGTGAGCAATCTGTAGGACAGGACGACTATGGCTACACCTTC
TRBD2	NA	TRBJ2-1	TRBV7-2	CASSWTSGTGNEQFF	TGTGCCAGCAGTTGGACTAGCGGGACAGGCAATGAGCAGTTCTTC
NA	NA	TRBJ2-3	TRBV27	CASSPGSPDTQYF	TGTGCCAGCTCCCCTGGAAGTCCAGATACGCAGTATTTT
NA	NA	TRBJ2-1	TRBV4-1	CASSQYELAAHNEQFF	TGCGCCAGCAGCCAATACGAGTTAGCGGCCCACAATGAGCAGTTCTTC
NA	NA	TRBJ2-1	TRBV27	CASSSGESWSYNEQFF	TGTGCCAGCAGTTCCGGGGAAAGTTGGTCCTACAATGAGCAGTTCTTC
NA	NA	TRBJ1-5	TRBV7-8	CASSLRGQPQHF	TGTGCCAGCAGCTTAAGAGGTCAGCCCCAGCATTTT
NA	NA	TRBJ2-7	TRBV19	CASSRSGTSSYEQYF	TGTGCCAGTAGTAGGTCAGGCACGAGCTCCTACGAGCAGTACTTC
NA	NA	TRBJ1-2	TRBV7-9	CASSLGPDSLFFGYTF	TGTGCCAGCAGCCTGGGTCCGGACAGCTTATTTTTTGGCTACACCTTC
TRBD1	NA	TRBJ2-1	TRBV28	CASISDRVHNEQFF	TGTGCCAGCATTTCAGACAGGGTCCACAATGAGCAGTTCTTC
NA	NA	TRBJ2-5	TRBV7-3	CASSLLNQETQYF	TGTGCCAGCAGCTTACTAAACCAAGAGACCCAGTACTTC
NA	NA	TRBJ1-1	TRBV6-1	CASSEGFPGTEAFF	TGTGCCAGCAGCGAGGGCTTCCCGGGCACTGAAGCTTTCTTT
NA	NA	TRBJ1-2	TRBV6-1	CASSNRAQGGYTF	TGTGCCAGCAGTAACCGGGCCCAGGGTGGCTACACCTTC
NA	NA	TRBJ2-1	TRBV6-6	CASTPGVNVYEQFF	TGTGCCAGCACTCCCGGGGTGAATGTCTATGAGCAGTTCTTC
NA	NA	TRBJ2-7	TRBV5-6	CASSPTGYEQYF	TGTGCCAGCAGCCCGACAGGATACGAGCAGTACTTC
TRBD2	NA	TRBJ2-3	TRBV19	CASSAPGLAITDTQYF	TGTGCCAGTAGTGCACCGGGACTAGCAATAACAGATACGCAGTATTTT
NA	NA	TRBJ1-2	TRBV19	CASKGPGPYGYTF	TGTGCCAGTAAGGGTCCGGGGCCCTATGGCTACACCTTC
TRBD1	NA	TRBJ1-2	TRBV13	CASSQGGRGFGYTF	TGTGCCAGCAGCCAAGGGGGCAGGGGATTTGGCTACACCTTC
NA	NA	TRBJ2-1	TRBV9	CASSSLPSSRSNEQFF	TGTGCCAGCAGCTCGCTGCCATCCTCGAGGTCCAATGAGCAGTTCTTC
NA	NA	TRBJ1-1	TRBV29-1	CSQTSGVGSRGTEAFF	TGCAGCCAGACGTCGGGGGTTGGGTCTCGGGGCACTGAAGCTTTCTTT
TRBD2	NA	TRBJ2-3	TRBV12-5	CASGGPAGEVTDTQYF	TGTGCTAGTGGCGGACCAGCGGGAGAGGTCACAGATACGCAGTATTTT
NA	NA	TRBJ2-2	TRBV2	CASSVLAPPNTGELFF	TGTGCCAGCAGCGTTCTAGCGCCCCCGAACACCGGGGAGCTGTTTTTT
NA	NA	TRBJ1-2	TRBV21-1	CASSKAYSGALNYGYTF	TGTGCCAGCAGCAAAGCGTACTCTGGGGCGCTTAACTATGGCTACACCTTC
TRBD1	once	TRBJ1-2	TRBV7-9	CASSFSGTATGGYTF	TGTGCCAGCAGCTTCTCCGGGACAGCCACCGGTGGCTACACCTTC
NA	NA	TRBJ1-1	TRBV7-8	CASSLFNTEAFF	TGTGCCAGCAGCCTGTTCAACACTGAAGCTTTCTTT
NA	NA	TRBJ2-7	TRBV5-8	CASSSGWGREQYF	TGTGCCAGCAGCTCTGGTTGGGGTCGCGAGCAGTACTTC
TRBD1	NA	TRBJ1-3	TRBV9	CASSGRPGGAVGNTIYF	TGTGCCAGCAGCGGACGGCCAGGGGGAGCGGTGGGAAACACCATATATTTT
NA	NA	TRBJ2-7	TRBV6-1	CASRFFDGSYEQYF	TGTGCCAGCAGGTTTTTCGACGGCTCCTACGAGCAGTACTTC
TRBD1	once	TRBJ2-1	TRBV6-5	CASRGDRASYNEQFF	TGTGCCAGCAGGGGGGACAGGGCTTCCTACAATGAGCAGTTCTTC
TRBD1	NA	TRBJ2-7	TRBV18	CASSPGPTGDYEQYF	TGTGCCAGCTCACCAGGTCCTACAGGGGACTACGAGCAGTACTTC
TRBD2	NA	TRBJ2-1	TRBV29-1	CSANKRGNYNEQFF	TGCAGCGCCAATAAGCGGGGTAACTACAATGAGCAGTTCTTC
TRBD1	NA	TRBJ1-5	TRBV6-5	CASSYDRGHQPQHF	TGTGCCAGCAGTTACGACAGGGGACATCAGCCCCAGCATTTT
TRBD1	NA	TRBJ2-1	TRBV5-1	CASSLVGTGIYNEQFF	TGCGCCAGCAGCTTGGTCGGGACAGGGATTTACAATGAGCAGTTCTTC
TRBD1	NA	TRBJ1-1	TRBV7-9	CASSLPGGGRTEAFF	TGTGCCAGCAGCTTACCAGGGGGCGGGCGGACTGAAGCTTTCTTT
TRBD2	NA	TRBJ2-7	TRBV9	CASSVDVTSGIYEQYF	TGTGCCAGCAGCGTAGATGTGACTAGCGGGATCTACGAGCAGTACTTC
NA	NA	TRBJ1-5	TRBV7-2	CASSLRPGNQPQHF	TGTGCCAGCAGCTTAAGACCCGGCAATCAGCCCCAGCATTTT
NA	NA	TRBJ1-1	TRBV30	CAWGGHLNTEAFF	TGTGCCTGGGGGGGACATTTGAACACTGAAGCTTTCTTT
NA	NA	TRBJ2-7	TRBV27	CASSLRSPGTASYEQYF	TGTGCCAGCAGTTTAAGGTCCCCCGGGACGGCCTCCTACGAGCAGTACTTC
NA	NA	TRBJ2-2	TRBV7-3	CASSLTALNTGELFF	TGTGCCAGCAGCTTAACCGCCCTGAACACCGGGGAGCTGTTTTTT
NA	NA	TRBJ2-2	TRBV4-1	CASSQRATGTTGELFF	TGCGCCAGCAGCCAACGAGCCACAGGAACCACCGGGGAGCTGTTTTTT
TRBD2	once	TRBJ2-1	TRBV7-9	CASSFREATHEEQFF	TGTGCCAGCAGCTTTCGGGAGGCCACACACGAGGAGCAGTTCTTC
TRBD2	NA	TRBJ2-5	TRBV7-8	CASSLAVAGETQYF	TGTGCCAGCAGCTTAGCGGTAGCGGGAGAGACCCAGTACTTC